This TCR beta chain was captured by sequencing in a study of T cell responses to AZD1222 COVID-19 vaccine. Study-wide findings and caveats: An increase in Spike-specific TCR breadth and depth was observed after two AZD1222 doses.

A note on this clone: The antigen remains undetermined.

Using immunoSEQ multiplex PCR, the repertoire was profiled, and TCRdb retains in-frame clones only, with some absent. Here the sample spans some 170,000 clones, around 89% being singletons. The receptor was isolated from an adult who received the MenACWY meningococcal vaccine as a control. This specimen was peripheral blood, taken 28 days after the second dose of the MenACWY control vaccine.

The CDR3 region is CASSSEGGMPQHF. The CDR3 nucleotides read TGTGCCAGCAGTTCCGAAGGGGGCATGCCCCAGCATTTT. J is TRBJ1-5 and V is TRBV7-9; 7 nucleotides agree with TRBD1. The CDR3 is 13 residues long. V dropped 6 bases and J dropped 9; count of bases not matched to a gene: 8. CDR1 is SEHNR and CDR2 is FQNEAQ in the germline V gene (reference sequence). The whole variable domain, filled in from reference TRBV7-9 and TRBJ1-5, reads DTGVSQNPRHKITKRGQNVTFRCDPISEHNRLYWYRQTLGQGPEFLTYFQNEAQLEKSRLLSDRFSAERPKGSFSTLEIQRTEQGDSAMYLCASSSEGGMPQHFGDGTRLSIL.